The 29 T cell receptor beta chains listed next were all sequenced from one sample in a study of blood T cells in healthy people across ages. With a J-beta primer mix and a sample-barcoded 5' primer, a second PCR ran about 7 to 11 cycles. TCRdb redid the calling of the 5' RACE reads with MiXCR, one entry per CDR3 protein. The table has roughly 1,000,000 distinct CDR3 sequences, around 25% seen once. The data also belong to a second study, concerning T cells of mothers and their children.

The source material was blood. Receptors originate from a girl aged 2 to 9 in good health.

The J gene is TRBJ2-5, the V gene TRBV7-9; unclear D gene. This CDR3 has 11 residues. V dropped 1 base and J dropped 7 bases, with 4 bases sitting between them. Germline assignment: CDR1 SEHNR and CDR2 FQNEAQ (reference sequence). This CDR3 reads CASSLGWTQYF. CDR3 bases: TGTGCCAGCAGCTTAGGGTGGACCCAGTACTTC.

In its sample, this clonotype was seen a few times. Mismatch with germline at one junction end may stem from a read error. The chain couples TRBV29-1 to TRBJ2-2, with a tentative D call TRBD1 (5 bases). There are 14 residues in the CDR3. The V gene's germline CDR1 is SQVTM and CDR2 ANQGSEA. Here the CDR3 DNA reads TGCAGCGGTGAAACAGGATCGAACACCGGGGAGCTGTTTTTT. This encodes CSGETGSNTGELFF.

This clonotype was seen a handful of times. This chain's CDR3 is CASSLRSGFTPYEQYF. Here the CDR3 DNA reads TGTGCCAGCAGCTTAAGGTCAGGTTTTACCCCCTACGAGCAGTACTTC. This rearrangement joins TRBV7-2 to TRBJ2-5; D call uncertain. The DNA matches TRBJ2-7 better at its end, which makes the J call doubtful. Germline V gene sequence: CDR1 SGHTA, CDR2 FQGNSA. CDR3 length: 16 residues.

DNA of the CDR3: TGCAGCGTTGAAGATCCTCACGACGAGCAGTACTTC. The encoded protein is CSVEDPHDEQYF. The rearrangement joins TRBV29-1 to TRBJ2-7; D call uncertain. This CDR3 spans 12 amino acids. CDR1 is SQVTM, CDR2 ANQGSEA, per germline. With 0 bases removed from V and 5 bases from J, the gap between germline ends came to 8 bases.

The rearrangement uses TRBV27 and TRBJ2-3, with 10 bases matching TRBD2. V shed 5 bases and J 4 bases; nucleotides not matched to a gene: 12. From germline, CDR1 is MNHEY and CDR2 SMNVEV (reference sequence). The CDR3 length is 17 residues. The CDR3 here is CASSPTSGATTPDTQYF. CDR3 sequence (DNA): TGTGCCAGCAGTCCCACTAGCGGGGCTACGACCCCAGATACGCAGTATTTT.

There are a few counts of this clonotype. The J gene is TRBJ2-1, the V gene TRBV27; no definite D call. CDR3 size: 16 residues. Trimming pared 3 bases from V and 5 bases from J, leaving 17 bases between. In germline, CDR1 is MNHEY, CDR2 SMNVEV (reference sequence). The CDR3, as DNA: TGTGCCAGCAGTTTGACTTTGGCGGCCACTAACAATGAGCAGTTCTTC. Translation gives CASSLTLAATNNEQFF.

This clonotype came up once. The chain joins TRBV20-1 to TRBJ2-5; a weak D match, TRBD2 (5 bases). This CDR3 region has 18 residues. The germline V gene has CDR1 DFQATT and CDR2 SNEGSKA (reference sequence). V was clipped by 0 bases and J by 5 bases, with 25 bases between them. The CDR3 protein is CSARDYVIGLLSHETQYF. The CDR3, as DNA: TGCAGTGCTAGAGACTACGTCATTGGACTTTTGTCGCATGAGACCCAGTACTTC.

This clonotype was detected many times. V and J are TRBV29-1 and TRBJ2-1; 8 bases agree with TRBD1. The CDR3 loop spans 12 amino acids. V shed 8 bases, J shed 6 bases, and the junction held 6 bases outside the gene matches. CDR1 and CDR2 (germline): SQVTM, ANQGSEA. The DNA of the CDR3 is TGCAGCAAACTAGGACAGGGCAATGAGCAGTTCTTC. Translation: CSKLGQGNEQFF.

In this sample, this clonotype turned up a few times. J is TRBJ2-7 and V is TRBV29-1; 8 bases are a match to TRBD1. V dropped 6 bases and J dropped 2; count of bases not matched to a gene: 3. CDR3 size: 12 residues. Germline values: CDR1 SQVTM, CDR2 ANQGSEA. CDR3 protein: CSVAGQAYEQYF. CDR3 coding DNA: TGCAGCGTGGCGGGACAGGCCTACGAGCAGTACTTC.

The chain recombines TRBV9 with TRBJ2-7; the D is unclear. The CDR3 runs to 16 residues. Germline V gene lookup returns CDR1 SGDLS and CDR2 YYNGEE. Trimming pared 4 bases from V and 0 bases from J, leaving 17 bases between. The CDR3 spells CASSSPSTASSYEQYF. For the CDR3, the DNA is TGTGCCAGCAGCTCCCCCTCGACCGCTAGCTCCTACGAGCAGTACTTC.

The chain links TRBV29-1 to TRBJ2-7, with 8 positions matching TRBD2. The J segment lost 5 bases and the V segment lost 4 bases, leaving 10 bases of the junction unmatched. This CDR3 comprises 14 residues. CDR1 is SQVTM, CDR2 ANQGSEA, per germline. The CDR3 coding sequence is TGCAGCGTTGTAGAGGCGGGAGGAAACCACGAGCAGTACTTC. It codes for CSVVEAGGNHEQYF.

This clonotype appeared a few times. The chain joins TRBV12-3 or TRBV12-4 to TRBJ2-7; the D gene is possibly TRBD2 (5 bases). V shed 6 bases and J shed 0 bases, with 9 bases lying between them. This CDR3 spans 13 amino acids. CDR3 protein: CASSRLSSYEQYF. The CDR3 nucleotides are TGTGCCAGCAGCCGACTATCCTCCTACGAGCAGTACTTC.

This clonotype was observed a few times. This chain connects TRBV28 to TRBJ2-4; D not resolved. CDR1 and CDR2 from the germline V gene are MDHEN and SYDVKM. CDR3 length: 17 residues. Trimming removed 3 bases at V and 0 bases at J, with 15 bases between. The CDR3 protein is CASSFPDQELAKNIQYF. The CDR3 region has the DNA TGTGCCAGCAGTTTTCCGGACCAGGAACTAGCCAAAAACATTCAGTACTTC.

The chain employs TRBV7-9 and TRBJ2-2; the match to TRBD1 covers 10 bases. Germline CDR1 SEHNR, CDR2 FQNEAQ (reference sequence). J gave up 0 bases and V 5 bases, and 12 bases lay outside the gene matches. The CDR3 is made up of 19 amino acids. CDR3 bases: TGTGCCAGCAGCCAAAGGGGGACAGGGGAAGGACCGAACACCGGGGAGCTGTTTTTT. This gives the protein CASSQRGTGEGPNTGELFF. Full variable domain (outside the CDR3, taken from reference TRBV7-9 and TRBJ2-2): DTGVSQNPRHKITKRGQNVTFRCDPISEHNRLYWYRQTLGQGPEFLTYFQNEAQLEKSRLLSDRFSAERPKGSFSTLEIQRTEQGDSAMYLCASSQRGTGEGPNTGELFFGEGSRLTVL.

This rearrangement joins TRBV5-1 to TRBJ2-5; TRBD2 matches 13 bases. Germline-derived CDR1 and CDR2 are SGHRS and YFSETQ. The CDR3 has 16 amino acids. Trimming took 7 bases from V and 3 from J; bases not matched to a gene: 9. CDR3: CASGSGLAGVEETQYF. The DNA of the CDR3 is TGCGCCAGCGGCTCAGGACTAGCGGGAGTGGAAGAGACCCAGTACTTC.

This sequence joins TRBV7-8 and TRBJ2-7; a weak D match, TRBD1 (5 bases). CDR1 SGHVS and CDR2 FQNEAQ come from the germline V gene. This CDR3 region has 15 residues. The germline V and J ends were trimmed by 5 bases and 0 bases, with 14 bases remaining between them. CDR3 bases: TGTGCCAGCAGCGAACAGGTCGTAAGCTCCTACGAGCAGTACTTC. This translates into CASSEQVVSSYEQYF.

This clonotype has more than one count but fewer than ten. The CDR3 nucleotides read TGCAGCGTTGGCCCCAGGGTCGGATCTGGGACCCAGTACTTC. The encoded protein is CSVGPRVGSGTQYF. This rearrangement joins TRBV29-1 to TRBJ2-5, with D possibly TRBD1 on 5 matching bases. There are 14 residues in the CDR3. The V end was cut by 4 bases, the J end by 7 bases, with 19 bases between. Germline CDR1 and CDR2: SQVTM and ANQGSEA.

The J gene is TRBJ2-2, the V gene TRBV19; 8 bases map to TRBD1. The germline V gene encodes CDR1 LNHDA and CDR2 SQIVND (reference sequence). The CDR3 is 12 residues long. In DNA, the CDR3 is TGTGTCGCAAGGACAGGGTCCGGGGAGCTGTTTTTT. Protein product: CVARTGSGELFF.

The V gene is TRBV29-1, the J gene TRBJ2-3, with D maybe TRBD2 (5 bases). The CDR3 has 13 residues. V was cut by 1 base and J by 3 bases, with 8 bases left in between. CDR1 is SQVTM and CDR2 is ANQGSEA in the germline V gene. The CDR3 sequence: CSVEGGATDTQYF. CDR3 nucleotide sequence: TGCAGCGTTGAAGGGGGAGCGACAGATACGCAGTATTTT.

The chain joins TRBV12-5 to TRBJ2-7; TRBD1 aligns across 7 bases. This CDR3 region has 13 residues. Germline CDR1 LGHNT, CDR2 FRNRAP. Germline trimming cut 7 bases from V and 2 bases from J; bases unmatched to any gene: 5. CDR3 protein: CASASTGPYEQYF. The CDR3 nucleotides read TGTGCTAGTGCCTCGACAGGGCCCTACGAGCAGTACTTC.

The chain couples TRBV9 to TRBJ2-3, with 12 nucleotides matching TRBD2. The CDR3 sequence is 17 residues long. Germline CDR1 is SGDLS and CDR2 is YYNGEE. J was trimmed by 6 bases and V by 0 bases; bases with no gene match: 8. The CDR3 DNA reads as TGTGCCAGCAGCGTAGTAGCTAGCGGGAGGGTTGCGGATACGCAGTATTTT. Its translation is CASSVVASGRVADTQYF.

The rearrangement links TRBV7-2 to TRBJ2-4, with D uncertain. The germline V gene encodes CDR1 SGHTA and CDR2 FQGNSA. V shed 5 bases and J shed 3 bases, with 11 bases lying between them. The CDR3 has 14 amino acids. CDR3 sequence (DNA): TGTGCCAGCAGCGTCAAATCTGGCAAAAACATTCAGTACTTC. Protein: CASSVKSGKNIQYF.

The rearrangement joins TRBV7-9 to TRBJ2-5, with no clear D. The DNA end is more similar to TRBJ2-7, so the J call may be wrong. Germline CDR1 and CDR2: SEHNR and FQNEAQ (reference sequence). The CDR3 sequence is 14 residues long. In DNA form, the CDR3 reads TGTGCCAGCAGCTTCGTCTGGCACCCCTACGAGCAGTACTTC. This translates into CASSFVWHPYEQYF.

This clonotype came up a few times. This chain links TRBV6-1 with TRBJ2-5; D unclear. The J call could be wrong; TRBJ2-7 is a better fit for the DNA end. This CDR3 is built from 13 residues. Germline V gene lookup returns CDR1 MNHNS and CDR2 SASEGT. The CDR3 coding sequence is TGTGCCAGCAGTGAAGTTCGTTCCTACGAGCAGTACTTC. Translation: CASSEVRSYEQYF.

The chain combines TRBV6-5 with TRBJ1-1; D unclear. CDR3 size: 15 residues. Germline V lookup: CDR1 MNHEY, CDR2 SVGAGI. Trimming pared 4 bases from V and 4 bases from J, leaving 16 bases between. CDR3 residues: CASSLETTSLTEAFF. The CDR3 DNA reads TGTGCCAGCAGTTTGGAGACAACCAGCCTCACTGAAGCTTTCTTT.

This clonotype was recorded a few times. At one boundary the junction diverges from the germline segment, which might be a read error. The genes are TRBV7-9 and TRBJ2-5; no definite D call. Germline V gives CDR1 SEHNR, CDR2 FQNEAQ (reference sequence). This CDR3 contains 16 residues. The DNA for the CDR3 is TGTGCTAGCAGCTTCCCCCCTGGGCGCCTCCAAGAGACCCAGTACTTC. This codes for CASSFPPGRLQETQYF. The variable domain in full, with the rest retrieved from reference TRBV7-9 and TRBJ2-5, is DTGVSQNPRHKITKRGQNVTFRCDPISEHNRLYWYRQTLGQGPEFLTYFQNEAQLEKSRLLSDRFSAERPKGSFSTLEIQRTEQGDSAMYLCASSFPPGRLQETQYFGPGTRLLVL.

In this sample, this clonotype turned up a few times. The chain joins TRBV4-2 to TRBJ1-2, with unresolved D. The CDR3 is 13 amino acids. V gave up 1 base and J gave up 14 bases, with 17 bases separating them. The germline CDR1 and CDR2 sequences are LGHNA and YNFKEQ. CDR3 amino acids: CASSQGPLREKTF. For the CDR3, the DNA is TGTGCCAGCAGCCAAGGACCCTTAAGGGAAAAAACCTTC.

This clonotype came up a few times. The chain joins TRBV20-1 to TRBJ2-7; 9 positions match TRBD2. The ends lost 0 bases at V and 6 bases at J; junction bases unmatched: 9. Per germline, CDR1 DFQATT and CDR2 SNEGSKA (reference sequence). The CDR3 has 15 residues. CDR3 loop: CSAREREGGLREQYF. CDR3 sequence (DNA): TGCAGTGCTAGAGAGCGGGAGGGCGGACTTCGCGAGCAGTACTTC.

This clonotype was found a few times. The chain carries TRBV9 and TRBJ2-6; either TRBD1 or TRBD2 may fit D (5 bases each). V shed 0 bases and J shed 4 bases, with 11 bases lying between them. From germline, CDR1 is SGDLS and CDR2 YYNGEE. This CDR3 spans 16 amino acids. CDR3 protein: CASSVVPGPGANVLTF. The CDR3 region has the DNA TGTGCCAGCAGCGTAGTACCGGGGCCCGGGGCCAACGTCCTGACTTTC.